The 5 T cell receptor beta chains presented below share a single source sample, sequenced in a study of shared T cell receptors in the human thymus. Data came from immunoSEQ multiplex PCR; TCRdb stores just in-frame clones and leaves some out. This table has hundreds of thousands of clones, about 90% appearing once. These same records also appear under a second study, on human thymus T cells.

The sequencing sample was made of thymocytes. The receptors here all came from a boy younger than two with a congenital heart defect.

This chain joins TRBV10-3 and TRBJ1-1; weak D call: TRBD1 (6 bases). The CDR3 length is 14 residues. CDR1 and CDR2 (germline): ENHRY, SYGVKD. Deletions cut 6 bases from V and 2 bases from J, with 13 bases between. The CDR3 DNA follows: TGTGCCATCAGCCAGGGACATCCTAACACTGAAGCTTTCTTT. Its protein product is CAISQGHPNTEAFF.

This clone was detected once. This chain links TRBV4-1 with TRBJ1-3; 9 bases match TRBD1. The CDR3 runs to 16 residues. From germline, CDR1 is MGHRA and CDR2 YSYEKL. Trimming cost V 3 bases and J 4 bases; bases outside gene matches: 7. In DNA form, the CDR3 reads TGCGCCAGCAGCCAGCGGGGACAGGGAGACGGAAACACCATATATTTT. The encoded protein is CASSQRGQGDGNTIYF.

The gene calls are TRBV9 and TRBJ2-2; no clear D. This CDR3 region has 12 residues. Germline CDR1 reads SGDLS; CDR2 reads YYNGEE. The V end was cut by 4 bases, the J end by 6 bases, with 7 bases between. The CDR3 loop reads CASSQSPGELFF. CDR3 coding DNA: TGTGCCAGCAGCCAAAGCCCCGGGGAGCTGTTTTTT.

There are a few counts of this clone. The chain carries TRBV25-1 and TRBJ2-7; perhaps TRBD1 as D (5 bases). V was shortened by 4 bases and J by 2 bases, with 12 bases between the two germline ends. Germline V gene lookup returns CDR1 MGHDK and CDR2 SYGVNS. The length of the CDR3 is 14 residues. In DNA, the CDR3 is TGTGCCAGCAGTGTCGACAGTTCACCCTACGAGCAGTACTTC. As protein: CASSVDSSPYEQYF.

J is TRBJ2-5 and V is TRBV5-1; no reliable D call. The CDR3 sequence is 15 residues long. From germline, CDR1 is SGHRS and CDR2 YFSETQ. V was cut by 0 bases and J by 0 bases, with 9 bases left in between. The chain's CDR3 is CASSLEAAYQETQYF. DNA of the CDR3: TGCGCCAGCAGCTTGGAAGCAGCGTACCAAGAGACCCAGTACTTC.